The 5 T cell receptor beta chains below come from one sample, sequenced in a study of post-analysis software for immune sequencing data (dated by TCRdb to about 2015). General findings and caveats noted by the study authors: Patients showed significantly higher frequencies than controls for five TRBV segments, among them TRBV5-6, TRBV5-1 and TRBV20-1.

These TCRs' antigens remain unknown. Library construction relied on PCR. The instrument was an Illumina HiSeq 2500. To reduce PCR and sequencing biases, unique molecular identifiers were incorporated into the TCR beta cDNA libraries. Starting from the raw public reads, TCRdb applied fastp trimming at Q25, assembled clones with MiXCR and retained in-frame beta chains. Entries that share a CDR3 protein sequence are merged under the most common genes and DNA. This sample has about 620,000 distinct CDR3 sequences in its table, and 40% to 50% of those were observed once. Clones ranked in the top ten supply more than 1.5% of the sample. Sequencing was carried out using blood. The receptor set was obtained from a girl aged 5-17 years with multiple sclerosis.

This clonotype is a singleton in its sample. V and J are TRBV7-8 and TRBJ2-1, with 10 nucleotides matching TRBD2. V shed 2 bases, J shed 1 base, and the junction held 8 bases outside the gene matches. This CDR3 contains 18 residues. The germline V gene has CDR1 SGHVS and CDR2 FQNEAQ. CDR3 sequence (DNA): TGTGCCAGCAGCTTATTAGAGCGGGGGGGCTATTCCTACAATGAGCAGTTCTTC. Residues: CASSLLERGGYSYNEQFF.

The chain joins TRBV7-2 to TRBJ2-5; 9 bases align to TRBD2. The J call may be mistaken, given a closer DNA end match to TRBJ2-7. Germline V CDR1 and CDR2: SGHTA, FQGNSA. CDR3 length: 15 residues. For the CDR3, the DNA is TGTGCCAGCAGTCCGATGGTAGCGGGAGAGTACGAGCAGTACTTC. Protein sequence: CASSPMVAGEYEQYF.

The genes are TRBV20-1 and TRBJ2-7, with 9 nucleotides matching TRBD1. Losses at the gene ends were 1 base for V and 2 bases for J; bases not matched to a gene: 3. This CDR3 has 14 residues. From germline, CDR1 is DFQATT and CDR2 SNEGSKA (reference sequence). The CDR3 loop reads CSARGTGDAYEQYF. The CDR3 region has the DNA TGCAGTGCTAGAGGGACAGGGGACGCCTACGAGCAGTACTTC.

This chain connects TRBV5-1 to TRBJ2-7; 8 bases agree with TRBD2. The V gene end was trimmed by 8 bases and the J gene end by 5 bases; junction bases not matched to a gene: 24. Germline V gene sequence: CDR1 SGHRS, CDR2 YFSETQ. This CDR3 comprises 18 residues. The CDR3 DNA reads as TGCGCCAGTGCTTTTCTGGGGCTAGCGGGTACAACACGGAACGAGCAGTACTTC. Encoded protein: CASAFLGLAGTTRNEQYF.

The chain recombines TRBV12-3 or TRBV12-4 with TRBJ2-1, with D hard to call. The CDR3 is made up of 14 amino acids. V was trimmed by 3 bases and J by 4 bases, leaving 10 bases between them. This CDR3 is CASSLRSPYNEQFF. The CDR3 DNA reads as TGTGCCAGCAGTTTGAGGAGTCCTTACAATGAGCAGTTCTTC.